The entry below gives a single TCR beta chain sequence along with its context. This sample was taken from a study of T cell changes during pregnancy in multiple sclerosis. Sequenced by immunoSEQ multiplex PCR; TCRdb stores in-frame clones only, minus some. The table lists 90,000 to 150,000 clones, approximately 93% of them singletons. In germline, CDR1 is SGHAT, CDR2 FQNNGV. Germline trimming cut 2 bases from V and 2 bases from J; bases unmatched to any gene: 12. The CDR3 consists of 17 residues. The receptor comes from a female donor with multiple sclerosis, enrolled in a pregnancy study. Sequenced here: peripheral blood, sampled before pregnancy. The V and J genes are TRBV11-2 and TRBJ2-7, with 7 bases that match TRBD2. DNA of the CDR3: TGTGCCAGCAGCTTAATTACCCAACTAGCGCCCGCCTACGAGCAGTACTTC. This codes for CASSLITQLAPAYEQYF.